This TCR beta chain was retrieved from a study of tumour-infiltrating T cells in Burkitt lymphoma. Looking at the study overall: Repertoire clonality predicted overall and progression-free survival.

Assay: immunoSEQ multiplex PCR; the TCRdb copy retains only in-frame clones and omits some. The data show some 14,000 clones, 75% seen once. V shed 6 bases and J 7 bases; nucleotides not matched to a gene: 7. Germline CDR1 reads ENHRY; CDR2 reads SYGVKD. There are 15 residues in the CDR3. The receptor comes from a human donor with diffuse large B-cell lymphoma. The chain recombines TRBV10-3 with TRBJ2-1; 12 bases are shared with TRBD2. Sequenced material: tumor tissue. Here the CDR3 reads CAIRRTSGTGNEQFF. In DNA form, the CDR3 reads TGTGCCATCAGGCGGACTAGCGGGACGGGTAATGAGCAGTTCTTC.